In its sample, the clone carrying this T cell receptor (beta chain) was seen once. Its target is not known. Clones were sequenced by immunoSEQ multiplex PCR, and TCRdb holds only the in-frame ones, with some missing. The sample records 85,000 to 95,000 clones, more than 85% being singletons. These data are taken from a study of OX40 agonist ivuxolimab in advanced cancers. Findings and limits, study-wide: At 0.1 to 3.0 mg/kg and by week 6, clonal expansion occurred in CD4+ and CD8+ blood T cells. The study found that CD8+ T cells averaged more expanded clones than CD4+.

The timepoints at which blood was sampled were baseline, cycle 4 day 1, and cycle 7 day 1. In germline, CDR1 is SGHVS, CDR2 FNYEAQ. The CDR3 spans 18 residues. V lost 5 bases and J lost 5; bases outside the gene matches: 17. The rearrangement links TRBV7-6 to TRBJ2-3, with TRBD2 matching over 9 bases. The source was CD4+ or CD8+ T cells sorted from blood, collected in a trial of the OX40 agonist ivuxolimab. The sequence was obtained from an adult with an advanced solid tumor such as melanoma, head and neck, liver or kidney cancer. In nucleotides, the CDR3 is TGTGCCAGCAGCCAAGATAAACGGCGGGGGGGGCTTCAAGATACGCAGTATTTT. Its translation is CASSQDKRRGGLQDTQYF.